These 22 T cell receptor beta chains were all obtained from the same sample, sequenced in a study of blood T cell repertoires in COVID-19. Method: immunoSEQ multiplex PCR; TCRdb's copy keeps in-frame clones and lacks some. Altogether 200,000 to 250,000 clones are present, roughly 86% being singletons, with the ten largest covering over 6%. Sequencing input: peripheral blood. The receptor set was obtained from an older woman with active or convalescent COVID-19.

This rearrangement joins TRBV24-1 to TRBJ2-2; no clear D. CDR1 and CDR2 from the germline V gene are KGHDR and SFDVKD. This CDR3 has 15 residues. V was cut by 7 bases and J by 2 bases, with 13 bases left in between. CDR3 bases: TGTGCCACCAGGGCGGAAAGCCCAAACACCGGGGAGCTGTTTTTT. It is translated as CATRAESPNTGELFF.

The chain carries TRBV10-3 and TRBJ2-3; TRBD1 matches at 8 bases. There are 13 residues in the CDR3. Looked up from germline, CDR1 is ENHRY and CDR2 is SYGVKD. The V segment lost 7 bases and the J segment 4 bases; nucleotides outside the gene matches: 4. In DNA form, the CDR3 reads TGTGCCATCAACGGACAGGGCCCAGATACGCAGTATTTT. It codes for CAINGQGPDTQYF.

The V and J genes are TRBV6-5 and TRBJ1-1; 7 bases fit TRBD1. J lost 3 bases, V lost 6 bases, and 7 bases had no gene match. This CDR3 comprises 14 residues. Per the germline V gene, CDR1 is MNHEY and CDR2 is SVGAGI. The CDR3 sequence is CASSLGQIHTEAFF. The CDR3 DNA reads TGTGCCAGCAGCCTGGGACAGATACACACTGAAGCTTTCTTT.

The chain employs TRBV25-1 and TRBJ1-2; no firm D call. This CDR3 spans 16 amino acids. The V gene lost 3 bases and the J gene lost 6 bases, with 20 bases spanning the gap. Germline loops: CDR1 MGHDK, CDR2 SYGVNS. CDR3 coding DNA: TGTGCCAGCAGTGATCCCGGAGGGATGACCAGCGATGGCTACACCTTC. This gives the protein CASSDPGGMTSDGYTF.

This chain connects TRBV5-6 to TRBJ1-6; possibly TRBD1 for D (5 bases). Trimming shortened V by 3 bases and J by 7 bases, and 11 bases separated the two germline ends. The germline CDR1 and CDR2 sequences are SGHDT and YYEEEE. The CDR3 runs 14 residues. CDR3 sequence: CASSSGLQNSPLHF. The DNA for the CDR3 is TGTGCCAGCAGCTCGGGACTTCAAAATTCACCCCTCCACTTT. Full variable domain (remainder filled in from reference TRBV5-6 and TRBJ1-6): DAGVTQSPTHLIKTRGQQVTLRCSPKSGHDTVSWYQQALGQGPQFIFQYYEEEERQRGNFPDRFSGHQFPNYSSELNVNALLLGDSALYLCASSSGLQNSPLHFGNGTRLTVT.

The chain recombines TRBV18 with TRBJ2-1; 7 nucleotides match TRBD1. Trimming cost V 6 bases and J 6 bases; bases outside gene matches: 8. The length of the CDR3 is 14 residues. Germline V gene lookup returns CDR1 KGHSH and CDR2 LQKENI. The CDR3 region is CASSGQQGINEQFF. In DNA, the CDR3 is TGTGCCAGCTCGGGTCAACAGGGGATCAATGAGCAGTTCTTC.

The rearrangement links TRBV6-5 to TRBJ2-7; D perhaps matches TRBD1 (5 bases). Trimming shortened V by 8 bases and J by 5 bases, and 10 bases separated the two germline ends. Germline-derived CDR1 and CDR2 are MNHEY and SVGAGI. The CDR3 totals 11 residues. The CDR3: CASHQGNEQYF. As DNA, the CDR3 is TGTGCCAGCCATCAGGGAAACGAGCAGTACTTC.

This chain joins TRBV7-9 and TRBJ1-2, with D possibly matching TRBD1 (6 bases). Trimming took 5 bases from V and 8 from J, leaving 9 bases between them. Germline V lookup: CDR1 SEHNR, CDR2 FQNEAQ (reference sequence). The CDR3 is made up of 11 amino acids. DNA of the CDR3: TGTGCCAGCAGCCACACAGGGGGCTACACCTTC. It encodes CASSHTGGYTF.

The gene calls are TRBV5-4 and TRBJ1-1; D may be TRBD1 (6 bases). In germline, CDR1 is SGHNT, CDR2 YYREEE (reference sequence). The CDR3 is made up of 15 amino acids. V was shortened by 4 bases and J by 4 bases, with 17 bases between the two germline ends. CDR3 sequence (DNA): TGTGCCAGCAGCGACAGGAAAAAGGGAAGCACTGAAGCTTTCTTT. Translating it yields CASSDRKKGSTEAFF.

The gene calls are TRBV5-1 and TRBJ1-1, with 7 bases identical to TRBD1. The V gene's germline CDR1 is SGHRS and CDR2 YFSETQ. The CDR3 length is 15 residues. V lost 10 bases to trimming and J lost 0 bases; unmatched junction nucleotides: 12. CDR3 DNA sequence: TGCGCCTCCAGACAGGGCAGGAGAATGAACACTGAAGCTTTCTTT. The encoded protein is CASRQGRRMNTEAFF.

V gene TRBV5-1 combines with J gene TRBJ2-5; the D gene is possibly TRBD2 (6 bases). Germline loops: CDR1 SGHRS, CDR2 YFSETQ. This CDR3 spans 15 amino acids. V dropped 0 bases and J dropped 4 bases, with 13 bases sitting between them. CDR3 DNA: TGCGCCAGCAGCTTGGCCTGGGGGGACGGAGAGACCCAGTACTTC. Its translation is CASSLAWGDGETQYF. The full variable domain, with the rest looked up from reference TRBV5-1 and TRBJ2-5, is KAGVTQTPRYLIKTRGQQVTLSCSPISGHRSVSWYQQTPGQGLQFLFEYFSETQRNKGNFPGRFSGRQFSNSRSEMNVSTLELGDSALYLCASSLAWGDGETQYFGPGTRLLVL.

This chain links TRBV5-4 with TRBJ1-1, with no clear D. V gave up 2 bases and J gave up 0 bases, with 14 bases separating them. The CDR3 spans 16 residues. From germline, CDR1 is SGHNT and CDR2 YYREEE (reference sequence). In DNA form, the CDR3 reads TGTGCCAGCAGCTTCCCCCTTGGGCAGATGAACACTGAAGCTTTCTTT. Translating it yields CASSFPLGQMNTEAFF.

In its sample, this clone was seen once. The CDR3 sequence: CASSLSFRYEQYF. CDR3 DNA: TGTGCCAGCAGTTTGTCGTTCCGCTACGAGCAGTACTTC. The rearrangement links TRBV6-5 to TRBJ2-7; no definite D call. The V gene's germline CDR1 is MNHEY and CDR2 SVGAGI. This CDR3 region has 13 residues. Trimming took 4 bases from V and 3 from J, leaving 10 bases between them.

The chain joins TRBV19 to TRBJ1-6, with TRBD1 matching 7 bases. V lost 8 bases to trimming and J lost 4 bases; unmatched junction nucleotides: 11. This CDR3 spans 16 amino acids. Germline lookup yields CDR1 LNHDA and CDR2 SQIVND (reference sequence). The CDR3 sequence is CASGTTGIRYNSPLHF. CDR3 nucleotides: TGTGCCAGTGGGACGACAGGGATAAGATATAATTCACCCCTCCACTTT.

V and J are TRBV10-1 and TRBJ1-6; D is uncertain. Germline CDR1 and CDR2: WNHNN and SYGVQD (reference sequence). V lost 4 bases to trimming and J lost 7 bases, with 14 bases between them. The CDR3 is 15 residues long. For the CDR3, the DNA is TGCGCCAGCAGTGCAGCGGGTTCAGAGAATTCACCCCTCCACTTT. Its translation: CASSAAGSENSPLHF.

This clone occurred a few times. The V gene is TRBV24-1, the J gene TRBJ2-1; 7 nucleotides agree with TRBD2. Germline V gene data show CDR1 as KGHDR and CDR2 as SFDVKD. This CDR3 contains 15 residues. V lost 0 bases, J lost 7 bases, and 5 bases stayed unmatched. This chain's CDR3 is CATSDLFSSGNEQFF. The CDR3 bases are TGTGCCACCAGTGATTTGTTTTCTAGCGGAAATGAGCAGTTCTTC.

This clone showed up just once. The chain combines TRBV6-2 or TRBV6-3 with TRBJ2-5; perhaps TRBD1 as D (5 bases). Germline loops: CDR1 MNHEY, CDR2 SVGEGT. There are 11 residues in the CDR3. Trimming took off 4 bases at V and 6 bases at J, with 6 bases between the two ends. DNA for the CDR3: TGTGCCAGCAGTTCAGGGCAGACCCAGTACTTC. The encoded protein is CASSSGQTQYF.

The genes are TRBV5-6 and TRBJ1-1; D gene ambiguous. V was pared by 4 bases and J by 1 base, with 8 bases between. Per the germline V gene, CDR1 is SGHDT and CDR2 is YYEEEE. The CDR3 loop spans 13 amino acids. In DNA, the CDR3 is TGTGCCAGCAGCAATACTAGGAACACTGAAGCTTTCTTT. As protein: CASSNTRNTEAFF. The entire variable domain, with the rest obtained from reference TRBV5-6 and TRBJ1-1, is as follows: DAGVTQSPTHLIKTRGQQVTLRCSPKSGHDTVSWYQQALGQGPQFIFQYYEEEERQRGNFPDRFSGHQFPNYSSELNVNALLLGDSALYLCASSNTRNTEAFFGQGTRLTVV.

This chain uses TRBV7-9 with TRBJ1-2, with D uncertain. Trimming shortened V by 3 bases and J by 8 bases, and 13 bases separated the two germline ends. This CDR3 has 13 amino acids. Germline V CDR1 and CDR2: SEHNR, FQNEAQ (reference sequence). CDR3 protein: CASSFGPQRGYTF. Written as DNA, the CDR3 is TGTGCCAGCAGCTTTGGGCCTCAGCGGGGCTACACCTTC.

The chain links TRBV27 to TRBJ1-4; D gene ambiguous. From germline, CDR1 is MNHEY and CDR2 SMNVEV (reference sequence). With 1 base removed from V and 0 bases from J, the gap between germline ends came to 6 bases. CDR3 size: 15 residues. This chain's CDR3 is CASSLWRATNEKLFF. The CDR3 bases are TGTGCCAGCAGTTTATGGAGGGCAACTAATGAAAAACTGTTTTTT.

The chain uses TRBV7-9 and TRBJ1-2; TRBD1 is a possible D gene (5 bases). Trimming removed 8 bases from V and 2 bases from J, with 15 bases in between. Germline loops: CDR1 SEHNR, CDR2 FQNEAQ (reference sequence). The CDR3 totals 14 residues. The CDR3 is CASARSGENYGYTF. CDR3 nucleotide sequence: TGTGCCAGCGCCCGCTCGGGGGAAAACTATGGCTACACCTTC.

The genes are TRBV29-1 and TRBJ1-3; unclear D gene. V was shortened by 3 bases and J by 8 bases, with 8 bases between the two germline ends. The CDR3 consists of 11 residues. Per the germline V gene, CDR1 is SQVTM and CDR2 is ANQGSEA. The CDR3 protein is CSVDSGYTIYF. The CDR3 DNA reads TGCAGCGTTGATTCCGGGTACACCATATATTTT.